This is a list of T cell receptor beta chains from one sample in a study of cytomegalovirus exposure and HLA in healthy donors. Sequencing was performed with immunoSEQ multiplex PCR; in TCRdb, only in-frame clones are kept and a portion is missing. The sample lists about 160,000 clones, 79% occurring once. The source material was PBMCs. These receptors were obtained from a man aged 35-49 years in good health and CMV-seronegative. The CDR3 runs from the conserved cysteine through the conserved F or W. Each record gives: V gene, D gene, clone size, J gene, CDR3 DNA, CDR3 protein. The D gene is left open where the match is weak. For some rows the clone size is stated as once, few or many, or as a class when expanded; others skip it.

>TRBV6-1|TRBD1|.|TRBJ2-7
TGTGCCAGCAAAGGGACAGGGGGCCTCGAGCAGTACTTC
CASKGTGGLEQYF
>TRBV6-1|.|once|TRBJ2-2
TGTGCCAGCAGTCCCGACAGCCCGAACACCGGGGAGCTGTTTTTT
CASSPDSPNTGELFF
>TRBV7-9|.|once|TRBJ2-5
TGTGCCAGCAGCCCAATTTCAGGGAGGTTAGAGACCCAGTACTTC
CASSPISGRLETQYF
>TRBV2|.|.|TRBJ2-1
TGTGCCAGCAGTGAAGGGGGGGAGGGGGACAATGAGCAGTTCTTC
CASSEGGEGDNEQFF
>TRBV27|TRBD1|.|TRBJ2-5
TGTGCCAGCAGATTGGACAGGGATCGGCAAGAGACCCAGTACTTC
CASRLDRDRQETQYF
>TRBV5-4|TRBD2|once|TRBJ2-5
TGTGCCAGCAGCTTTCGACTAGCGGGAGGGTTGGAGACCCAGTACTTC
CASSFRLAGGLETQYF
>TRBV30|.|.|TRBJ2-5
TGTGCCTGGAGTTTGGGCGGGGAGACCCAGTACTTC
CAWSLGGETQYF
>TRBV2|.|.|TRBJ1-2
TGTGCCAGCAGTGAAGGCAGGGGCTATGGCTACACCTTC
CASSEGRGYGYTF
>TRBV6-5|.|.|TRBJ2-7
TGTGCCAGCAGTTATTCAAGAGACGAGCAGTACTTC
CASSYSRDEQYF
>TRBV2|TRBD2|.|TRBJ2-2
TGTGCCAGCAGTGAACCTTTAGCGGGGAAGGCCGGGGAGCTGTTTTTT
CASSEPLAGKAGELFF
>TRBV25-1|.|.|TRBJ2-7
TGTGCCAGCAGTGAATTTCGGGAAGCCTACGAGCAGTACTTC
CASSEFREAYEQYF
>TRBV4-2|TRBD2|.|TRBJ2-1
TGTGCCAGCAGCCGGCGACTAGCGGGAGGGTACAATGAGCAGTTCTTC
CASSRRLAGGYNEQFF
>TRBV4-1|.|once|TRBJ1-4
TGCGCCAGCAGCCAAGTTGGGCAGATTAATGAAAAACTGTTTTTT
CASSQVGQINEKLFF
>TRBV6-1|.|few|TRBJ1-5
TGTGCCAGCAGTCGACAGGTTAGCAATCAGCCCCAGCATTTT
CASSRQVSNQPQHF
>TRBV9|.|.|TRBJ2-1
TGTGCCAGCAGCGTTAATCCGAGCGAGCAGTTCTTC
CASSVNPSEQFF
>TRBV2|TRBD2|.|TRBJ2-1
TGTGCCAGCAGCTTGGGACTAGCGGACAATGAGCAGTTCTTC
CASSLGLADNEQFF
>TRBV5-1|.|.|TRBJ1-2
TGCGCCAGCAGCTTGGCCCTTGGGCGACGGTTCTACACCTTC
CASSLALGRRFYTF
>TRBV19|TRBD2|once|TRBJ2-3
TGTGCCAGTACCAGCTTCAAATCGGCTAGCGGGAGAGATACGCAGTATTTT
CASTSFKSASGRDTQYF
>TRBV4-2|.|once|TRBJ1-3
TGTGCCAGCAGCCTACAGCGGTTTTCTGGAAACACCATATATTTT
CASSLQRFSGNTIYF
>TRBV5-4|TRBD2|few|TRBJ2-3
TGTGCCAGCAGGACTGCTGGGACTAGCGGGAGTAAGACGCAGTATTTT
CASRTAGTSGSKTQYF
>TRBV28|.|.|TRBJ1-1
TGTGCCAGCAGTTTAATGGGGGGACTAACTGAAGCTTTCTTT
CASSLMGGLTEAFF
>TRBV7-2|TRBD2|few|TRBJ2-4
TGTGCCAGCAGCACTACTAGCGGAGGGCGGAACATTCAGTACTTC
CASSTTSGGRNIQYF
>TRBV19|.|.|TRBJ2-6
TGTGCCAGTCAAGTCTTAGGCAGGTCAGGGGCCAACGTCCTGACTTTC
CASQVLGRSGANVLTF
>TRBV7-2|TRBD2|once|TRBJ2-7
TGTGCCAGCAGCCCCCTAGCGGGAGGTCCCTACTCCTACGAGCAGTACTTC
CASSPLAGGPYSYEQYF
>TRBV4-1|.|.|TRBJ2-1
TGCGCCAGCAGCCACCCGACACGGGGGAATGAGCAGTTCTTC
CASSHPTRGNEQFF
>TRBV6-6|TRBD1|.|TRBJ2-7
TGTGCCAGCAGCGCCAACGGGGACAGGGGCCACGAGCAGTACTTC
CASSANGDRGHEQYF
>TRBV7-9|.|.|TRBJ1-1
TGTTCCAGCAGACCACTCGGGGATAACACTGAAGCTTTCTTT
CSSRPLGDNTEAFF
>TRBV2|TRBD2|.|TRBJ2-7
TGTGCCAGTAGGGACTACAACTACGAGCAGTACTTC
CASRDYNYEQYF
>TRBV7-8|TRBD2|.|TRBJ2-7
TGTGCCAGCAGCCCACCTAGCGGATTAAGCTCCTACGAGCAGTACTTC
CASSPPSGLSSYEQYF
>TRBV29-1|TRBD1|.|TRBJ2-7
TGCAGCGCGACAGGGGGCCCGTACGAGCAGTACTTC
CSATGGPYEQYF
>TRBV7-6|TRBD1|.|TRBJ2-7
TGTGCCAGCAGCTTAGGTAACGGACAGGGATATCGCGAGCAGTACTTC
CASSLGNGQGYREQYF
>TRBV7-2|.|.|TRBJ2-5
TGTGCCAGCAGCTTAGATTATAGTGGAGAGACCCAGTACTTC
CASSLDYSGETQYF
>TRBV5-1|TRBD1|few|TRBJ1-1
TGCGCCAGCAGCTTGGGGGACAGGGGGCCCCTAGTTGGCACTGAAGCTTTCTTT
CASSLGDRGPLVGTEAFF
>TRBV4-1|TRBD1|.|TRBJ2-7
TGCGCCAGCGCGGACAGGTCCGTGGCCTACGAGCAGTACTTC
CASADRSVAYEQYF
>TRBV5-1|TRBD2|few|TRBJ2-3
TGCGCCAGCAGCTTGGGCGGGAGTAGAGATACGCAGTATTTT
CASSLGGSRDTQYF
>TRBV5-4|.|.|TRBJ2-5
TGTGCCAGCAGCTGGCCGGGGAGGGGGGAAGAGACCCAGTACTTC
CASSWPGRGEETQYF
>TRBV4-2|TRBD1|.|TRBJ2-6
TGTGCCAGCAGCCTGGGACAGGACTCATCCTCTGGGGCCAACGTCCTGACTTTC
CASSLGQDSSSGANVLTF
>TRBV19|.|.|TRBJ2-6
TGTGCCAGTAATGAGGCAGCCCACTCTGGGGCCAACGTCCTGACTTTC
CASNEAAHSGANVLTF
>TRBV7-9|.|few|TRBJ2-7
TGTTCCAGCAGCCCGGAGCGTTACGAGCAGTACTTC
CSSSPERYEQYF
>TRBV30|.|.|TRBJ2-5
TGTGCCTGGAGTGGGAGATATGGGGAGACCCAGTACTTC
CAWSGRYGETQYF
>TRBV4-3|TRBD2|.|TRBJ2-7
TGCGCCAGCAGCCAAGAATTCGGGACTAGCGGGATCTACGAGCAGTACTTC
CASSQEFGTSGIYEQYF
>TRBV25-1|TRBD1|.|TRBJ1-4
TGTGCCAGCAGGTCCGGGACAGCCGAAAAACTGTTTTTT
CASRSGTAEKLFF
>TRBV15|.|few|TRBJ2-6
TGTGCCACCAGCGGAGGACAGCCCTCTGGGGCCAACGGCCTGACTTTC
CATSGGQPSGANGLTF
>TRBV21-1|.|once|TRBJ2-7
TGTGCCAGCAGCAAAAATGGGCCCGGGACAGGGCAGACCGAGCAGTACTTC
CASSKNGPGTGQTEQYF
>TRBV15|.|few|TRBJ1-4
TGTGCCACCAGCAGACCCGCCCAGGGCAACGAAAAACTGTTTTTT
CATSRPAQGNEKLFF
>TRBV6-1|.|.|TRBJ1-2
TGTGCCAGCAGTCCGGGGGGGGTAAACTATGGCTACACCTTC
CASSPGGVNYGYTF
>TRBV4-3|TRBD2|.|TRBJ2-2
TGCGCCAGCAGCCAGGCGACTAGCGGGCCGAACACCGGGGAGCTGTTTTTT
CASSQATSGPNTGELFF
>TRBV5-1|TRBD1|.|TRBJ2-3
TGCGCCAGCAGCTTGGTGGGACAGGGGGCAGATACGCAGTATTTT
CASSLVGQGADTQYF